The 32 T cell receptor beta chains listed next were all sequenced from one sample in a study of PD-1 blockade in classical Hodgkin lymphoma. With no exception, relapse followed autologous stem cell transplantation in all patients, and brentuximab vedotin exposure varied. Magnetic negative selection was used to purify CD4+ T cells from thawed PBMCs. The method was immunoSEQ multiplex PCR; TCRdb's version includes in-frame clones alone and lacks a portion of them. The sample carries thousands of clones, approximately 77% recorded once. The specimen was CD4+ T cells from blood, collected at baseline. All receptors derive from a human donor with classical Hodgkin lymphoma.

This chain joins TRBV10-3 and TRBJ2-2; TRBD1 agrees at 12 bases. From germline, CDR1 is ENHRY and CDR2 SYGVKD. There are 16 residues in the CDR3. V was pared by 8 bases and J by 2 bases, with 6 bases of the junction left unmatched. The DNA of the CDR3 is TGTGCCATCGGGGGACAGGGGGCGAGTAACACCGGGGAGCTGTTTTTT. Encoded protein: CAIGGQGASNTGELFF.

The chain uses TRBV10-3 and TRBJ1-4; 7 bases map to TRBD1. Germline-derived CDR1 and CDR2 are ENHRY and SYGVKD. This CDR3 contains 15 residues. V lost 10 bases to trimming and J lost 7 bases; unmatched junction nucleotides: 15. The CDR3 bases are TGTGCCAGCAAGAGTCCGGGACAGTCGGGTGAAAAACTGTTTTTT. This translates into CASKSPGQSGEKLFF.

This chain joins TRBV7-3 and TRBJ1-3; no clear D. CDR1 SGHTA and CDR2 FQGTGA come from the germline V gene. CDR3 length: 14 amino acids. V lost 2 bases, J lost 0 bases, and 5 bases lay in between. In nucleotides, the CDR3 is TGTGCCAGCAGCTTAGGGAGCTCTGGAAACACCATATATTTT. Translating gives CASSLGSSGNTIYF.

The CDR3 is CASSELYSNQPQHF. CDR3 DNA: TGTGCCAGCAGTGAACTTTATAGCAATCAGCCCCAGCATTTT. V gene TRBV6-1 combines with J gene TRBJ1-5; D remains unclear. Deletions cut 2 bases from V and 0 bases from J, with 5 bases between. Looked up from germline, CDR1 is MNHNS and CDR2 is SASEGT. The CDR3 is made up of 14 amino acids.

This chain joins TRBV28 and TRBJ2-7, with 13 bases matching TRBD2. Unmatched junction bases numbered 7, after V lost 10 bases and J lost 4 bases. CDR1 and CDR2 from the germline V gene are MDHEN and SYDVKM. CDR3 size: 14 residues. The CDR3 nucleotides read TGTGCCACCCTCACTAGCGGGAGGGCGTACGAGCAGTACTTC. It is translated as CATLTSGRAYEQYF.

The V gene is TRBV11-2, the J gene TRBJ1-3; D is undetermined. The CDR3 spans 12 residues. Germline V gene data show CDR1 as SGHAT and CDR2 as FQNNGV. Deletions cut 5 bases from V and 3 bases from J, with 5 bases between. As DNA, the CDR3 is TGTGCCAGCAGCCCCAGTGGAAACACCATATATTTT. It translates to CASSPSGNTIYF.

This sequence joins TRBV10-3 and TRBJ2-3; D may be TRBD2 (5 bases). Germline assignment: CDR1 ENHRY and CDR2 SYGVKD. This CDR3 contains 15 residues. The V and J ends lost 6 bases and 2 bases respectively, with 15 bases between them. The CDR3 DNA reads TGTGCCATCAGCTCCGAGGGAACTTACACAGATACGCAGTATTTT. Translation: CAISSEGTYTDTQYF.

This chain connects TRBV10-3 to TRBJ1-6; 9 bases map to TRBD1. The CDR3 extends over 15 amino acids. With 6 bases clipped from V and 8 bases from J, the junction kept 8 bases outside the gene matches. Germline V gives CDR1 ENHRY, CDR2 SYGVKD. CDR3 nucleotide sequence: TGTGCCATCAGCCCCGAGGGACAGGGATATTCACCCCTCCACTTT. The encoded protein is CAISPEGQGYSPLHF.

The count of this clone is one. The gene calls are TRBV6-6 and TRBJ2-7; weak D call: TRBD2 (6 bases). V lost 6 bases and J lost 2, with 17 bases in between. The CDR3 totals 15 residues. The germline V gene encodes CDR1 MNHNY and CDR2 SVGAGI (reference sequence). The CDR3 region is CASSLTAGLTYEQYF. The CDR3 DNA sequence: TGTGCCAGCAGCCTGACAGCGGGCTTAACCTACGAGCAGTACTTC.

The rearrangement links TRBV5-1 to TRBJ1-3, with D possibly being TRBD1 (6 bases). The germline V and J ends were trimmed by 1 base and 2 bases, with 16 bases remaining between them. The CDR3 has 17 amino acids. CDR1 and CDR2 from the germline V gene are SGHRS and YFSETQ. The CDR3, as DNA: TGCGCCAGCAGCTTGTTCGCGGGGGGCACCCCTGGAAACACCATATATTTT. The encoded protein is CASSLFAGGTPGNTIYF.

This chain uses TRBV4-1 with TRBJ1-3; a possible D gene is TRBD1 (5 bases). The CDR3 sequence is 17 residues long. Germline values: CDR1 MGHRA, CDR2 YSYEKL. The V and J ends lost 1 base and 2 bases respectively, with 15 bases between them. The CDR3 bases are TGCGCCAGCAGCCAAGGACCGGGACGGTCGGCTGGAAACACCATATATTTT. It translates to CASSQGPGRSAGNTIYF.

In this sample, this clone turned up a few times. The same CDR3 arises from other DNA sequences in this sample as well. This chain connects TRBV10-3 to TRBJ1-2; 7 bases align to TRBD1. CDR1 and CDR2 (germline): ENHRY, SYGVKD. J gave up 6 bases and V 6 bases, and 10 bases lay outside the gene matches. The CDR3 has 14 amino acids. The CDR3 bases are TGTGCCATCAGCGAGACAGGGAGTACCCATGGCTACACCTTC. It encodes CAISETGSTHGYTF.

The chain combines TRBV7-2 with TRBJ2-7; TRBD1 might be the D (5 bases). Germline assignment: CDR1 SGHTA and CDR2 FQGNSA. The CDR3 contains 17 residues. V was shortened by 1 base and J by 0 bases, with 16 bases between the two germline ends. The CDR3 sequence is CASSLGTTETYSYEQYF. As DNA, the CDR3 is TGTGCCAGCAGCTTAGGGACAACCGAAACCTACTCCTACGAGCAGTACTTC. Full variable domain (remainder filled in from reference TRBV7-2 and TRBJ2-7): GAGVSQSPSNKVTEKGKDVELRCDPISGHTALYWYRQSLGQGLEFLIYFQGNSAPDKSGLPSDRFSAERTGGSVSTLTIQRTQQEDSAVYLCASSLGTTETYSYEQYFGPGTRLTVT.

The chain is built from TRBV5-1 and TRBJ2-2, with 13 bases that match TRBD2. Germline lookup yields CDR1 SGHRS and CDR2 YFSETQ. The V gene end was trimmed by 4 bases and the J gene end by 2 bases; junction bases not matched to a gene: 8. The CDR3 is 18 residues long. This chain's CDR3 is CASSQGLAGPLNTGELFF. The CDR3 region has the DNA TGCGCCAGCAGCCAGGGACTAGCGGGGCCCTTAAACACCGGGGAGCTGTTTTTT.

The V gene is TRBV7-2, the J gene TRBJ2-3, with 13 bases matching TRBD2. The CDR3 loop spans 16 amino acids. From germline, CDR1 is SGHTA and CDR2 FQGNSA. V dropped 5 bases and J dropped 6; count of bases not matched to a gene: 8. This CDR3 is CASSLGLAGVGDTQYF. The CDR3 DNA is TGTGCCAGCAGCCTTGGACTAGCGGGAGTTGGCGATACGCAGTATTTT.

This chain uses TRBV7-3 with TRBJ2-5; D is possibly TRBD2 (6 bases). Germline assignment: CDR1 SGHTA and CDR2 FQGTGA. This CDR3 is 14 amino acids long. V was shortened by 5 bases and J by 3 bases, with 13 bases between the two germline ends. The CDR3 loop reads CASSPTSGEETQYF. The CDR3 nucleotides are TGTGCCAGCAGCCCCACCTCGGGGGAAGAGACCCAGTACTTC.

This chain connects TRBV2 to TRBJ1-4, with unresolved D. Germline lookup yields CDR1 SNHLY and CDR2 FYNNEI. V gave up 0 bases and J gave up 4 bases, with 9 bases separating them. The CDR3 covers 15 residues. The CDR3 sequence: CASSEAGLGNEKLFF. CDR3 DNA sequence: TGTGCCAGCAGTGAAGCGGGATTAGGTAATGAAAAACTGTTTTTT.

This rearrangement joins TRBV7-2 to TRBJ2-3; 9 positions match TRBD2. Germline trimming cut 4 bases from V and 3 bases from J; bases unmatched to any gene: 14. CDR3 size: 18 residues. Per germline, CDR1 SGHTA and CDR2 FQGNSA. Here the CDR3 DNA reads TGTGCCAGCAGCTCCCAGAGAGGCGGGGGGGCCTTGACAGATACGCAGTATTTT. Protein sequence: CASSSQRGGGALTDTQYF.

This chain joins TRBV7-9 and TRBJ2-1; TRBD2 agrees at 10 bases. This CDR3 region has 18 residues. Unmatched junction bases numbered 17, after V lost 4 bases and J lost 8 bases. Germline V gives CDR1 SEHNR, CDR2 FQNEAQ (reference sequence). The CDR3 bases are TGTGCCAGCAGCTCCGCAAGAGCGGGAGGGCCGGGTAAGGATGAGCAGTTCTTC. Protein: CASSSARAGGPGKDEQFF.

This chain uses TRBV5-1 with TRBJ2-5; TRBD2 aligns across 7 bases. CDR1 is SGHRS and CDR2 is YFSETQ in the germline V gene. V shed 4 bases and J 1 base; nucleotides not matched to a gene: 10. The CDR3 runs 16 residues. The CDR3: CASSPAGVGVQETQYF. In DNA form, the CDR3 reads TGCGCCAGCAGCCCCGCGGGGGTTGGGGTCCAAGAGACCCAGTACTTC. The full variable domain, rest sourced from reference TRBV5-1 and TRBJ2-5, is KAGVTQTPRYLIKTRGQQVTLSCSPISGHRSVSWYQQTPGQGLQFLFEYFSETQRNKGNFPGRFSGRQFSNSRSEMNVSTLELGDSALYLCASSPAGVGVQETQYFGPGTRLLVL.

The chain is built from TRBV7-2 and TRBJ2-2; D gene ambiguous. CDR3 length equals 14 residues. Germline V gene data show CDR1 as SGHTA and CDR2 as FQGNSA. V was pared by 5 bases and J by 5 bases, with 12 bases between. CDR3 nucleotide sequence: TGTGCCAGCAGCCCCATACGTGAAACCGGGGAGCTGTTTTTT. This sequence encodes CASSPIRETGELFF.

This clone appeared a few times. The rearrangement uses TRBV30 and TRBJ2-5, with 8 bases fitting TRBD2. CDR3 length equals 14 residues. Germline V gene lookup returns CDR1 GTSNPN and CDR2 SVGIG (reference sequence). Trimming took 4 bases from V and 5 from J; bases not matched to a gene: 9. The chain's CDR3 is CAWTPAGAEETQYF. CDR3 bases: TGTGCCTGGACCCCAGCGGGGGCGGAGGAGACCCAGTACTTC.

The rearrangement links TRBV28 to TRBJ1-3; the D gene is possibly TRBD1 (5 bases). This CDR3 spans 15 amino acids. Germline values: CDR1 MDHEN, CDR2 SYDVKM. With 6 bases removed from V and 0 bases from J, the gap between germline ends came to 12 bases. In nucleotides, the CDR3 is TGTGCCAGCAGACTTGGGGGTTCCTCTGGAAACACCATATATTTT. This gives the protein CASRLGGSSGNTIYF.

The chain carries TRBV2 and TRBJ2-5; D might be TRBD1 or TRBD2, each matching 5 bases. The CDR3 is made up of 16 amino acids. CDR1 is SNHLY, CDR2 FYNNEI, per germline. V was shortened by 1 base and J by 0 bases, with 12 bases between the two germline ends. The CDR3 reads CASSEVRGRYQETQYF. In DNA form, the CDR3 reads TGTGCCAGCAGTGAAGTGAGGGGCCGGTACCAAGAGACCCAGTACTTC.

The chain is built from TRBV5-1 and TRBJ2-1, with D possibly called TRBD1 or TRBD2 (5 bases each). Germline CDR1 SGHRS, CDR2 YFSETQ. The CDR3 is 15 amino acids. V lost 0 bases, J lost 4 bases, and 11 bases lay in between. Here the CDR3 reads CASSLGGFTYNEQFF. CDR3 DNA sequence: TGCGCCAGCAGCTTGGGGGGGTTCACGTACAATGAGCAGTTCTTC.

This chain uses TRBV30 with TRBJ2-7; D unclear. Germline V CDR1 and CDR2: GTSNPN, SVGIG (reference sequence). The ends were cut back, 2 bases at V and 0 bases at J, with 17 bases in the middle. The CDR3 runs 16 residues. The CDR3, as DNA: TGTGCCTGGAGTAGAACAGCCTCAAGGAGCTCCTACGAGCAGTACTTC. Translation: CAWSRTASRSSYEQYF.

This chain links TRBV2 with TRBJ1-1; no reliable D call. There are 11 residues in the CDR3. The germline V gene has CDR1 SNHLY and CDR2 FYNNEI. V lost 5 bases, J lost 6 bases, and 7 bases lay in between. The CDR3: CASSLASEAFF. The CDR3 nucleotides read TGTGCCAGCAGTTTGGCATCTGAAGCTTTCTTT.

The count of this clone is one. The chain links TRBV7-9 to TRBJ2-5; 9 nucleotides match TRBD1. This CDR3 comprises 17 residues. V trimming: 2 bases; J trimming: 2 bases; junction bases outside the gene matches: 9. Germline V gene data show CDR1 as SEHNR and CDR2 as FQNEAQ (reference sequence). The CDR3 protein is CASSLNWWGQGQETQYF. The CDR3 DNA reads TGTGCCAGCAGCTTAAATTGGTGGGGACAGGGTCAAGAGACCCAGTACTTC.

The chain links TRBV9 to TRBJ1-1; 12 bases are shared with TRBD1. After removal of 1 base from V and 2 bases from J, the junction contained 12 bases not matched to a gene. The CDR3 has 19 amino acids. Germline CDR1 SGDLS, CDR2 YYNGEE. DNA for the CDR3: TGTGCCAGCAGCGTACAAGCCCGAGGGACAGGGGGCCTAAACACTGAAGCTTTCTTT. Translating gives CASSVQARGTGGLNTEAFF.

The sample holds one count of this clone. The chain couples TRBV6-1 to TRBJ1-5; TRBD1 might be the D (6 bases). The V gene lost 10 bases and the J gene lost 0 bases, with 16 bases spanning the gap. The CDR3 contains 15 residues. The germline CDR1 and CDR2 sequences are MNHNS and SASEGT. CDR3 amino acids: CATGILGGSNQPQHF. As DNA, the CDR3 is TGTGCCACCGGGATTTTAGGGGGTAGCAATCAGCCCCAGCATTTT.

This chain connects TRBV29-1 to TRBJ1-1; unclear D gene. Trimming cost V 5 bases and J 0 bases, with 13 bases left between them. The CDR3 spans 14 residues. The germline gives CDR1 SQVTM, CDR2 ANQGSEA. In DNA, the CDR3 is TGCAGCGTTCGAATCAGGCTGGTGAACACTGAAGCTTTCTTT. Its protein is CSVRIRLVNTEAFF. The entire variable domain, with the rest obtained from reference TRBV29-1 and TRBJ1-1, is as follows: SAVISQKPSRDICQRGTSLTIQCQVDSQVTMMFWYRQQPGQSLTLIATANQGSEATYESGFVIDKFPISRPNLTFSTLTVSNMSPEDSSIYLCSVRIRLVNTEAFFGQGTRLTVV.

This clone has just a few counts. This chain links TRBV6-1 with TRBJ1-2; D might be TRBD1 (5 bases). The germline CDR1 and CDR2 sequences are MNHNS and SASEGT. This CDR3 contains 14 residues. V shed 4 bases and J shed 8 bases, with 17 bases lying between them. CDR3 amino acids: CASSVGGEVGGYTF. The CDR3, as DNA: TGTGCCAGCAGTGTTGGAGGGGAGGTTGGAGGCTACACCTTC.